The present TCR beta chain was sequenced within a study of shared clonotypes between healthy human individuals (dated by TCRdb to the early 2020s). Regarding the complete study: A couple of women and a few men aged 18 to 49 years were included in the cohort. Blood TCR repertoires of four to six healthy adults were deeply sequenced to estimate repertoire size and the extent of clonotype sharing between individuals. Leukapheresis yielded between about 0.85 and 9 billion PBMCs per donor. To increase sequencing depth and limit assay-specific biases, different laboratories used diverse techniques to prepare libraries and sequence TCR repertoires. For each donor, three plates each were used for CD4 naive and CD4 memory, two plates were used for CD8 naive, and one plate was used for CD8 memory.

TCR CDR3 regions were amplified from genomic DNA by multiplex PCR using the deep immunoSEQ assay. Extracted genomic DNA from each cell subset was distributed evenly across all wells of several immunoSEQ 96-well plates, and each plate was treated as a replicate. Each replicate PCR for sorted subsets received around 200 ng genomic DNA, equal to roughly 30,000 T cell genomes. Purified libraries were measured with a Qubit 3.0 fluorometer, size-checked on a Bioanalyzer 2100, and measured again with the KAPA Library Quantification kit. Every immunoSEQ 96-well plate was sequenced on a dedicated single-read 150-cycle Illumina NextSeq 550 flow cell. The authors' pipeline ran thus. Because the immunoSEQ output included only junctional sequences and no quality scores, the filtering could not be the same as the filtering used for full-length reads. To assign V/J genes and CDR3, sequences were annotated using PyIR, a Python wrapper for IgBLAST v1.9, with IMGT germline references. Reads were filtered out if the reads had weak V/J assignments (E-value above 1e-6), no CDR3, stop codons, out-of-frame junctions, or ambiguous translated residues. A V3J clonotype was defined by an identical inferred V gene, J gene, and CDR3 amino acid sequence. Percentage overlap between repertoires was calculated by dividing the number of shared unique clonotypes by the size of the smaller repertoire. Repertoire richness was assessed with RTK rarefaction, the Chao1 estimator, and Recon v2.1 estimates of unobserved clonotypes. Generation probabilities were computed with OLGA for all TCRbeta clonotypes obtained by the gDNA method from several donors. As stored in TCRdb, this immuneACCESS dataset retains in-frame rearrangements with V and J assigned. A fraction of the clones does not appear; measured against another copy, unresolved V genes explain less than half of the discrepancy, and the remainder lacks a known reason. The V and J calls and clone size were taken over from that table, and D and trimming were inferred from the DNA. The sample includes about 2 million clones, with approximately 94% observed a single time. 0.9% to 1.4% of the sample belongs to the ten largest clones.

CD8 naive samples were obtained by positive selection for CCR7 among CD45RO-negative cells, yielding a CD45RA+CCR7+ population from which TemRA cells were excluded. The donors were healthy, HIV-negative adults who had no recently reported acute infections or vaccinations. Only Caucasian adults living in Nashville, Tennessee, USA were represented among the donors. Blood was collected by leukapheresis, and PBMCs were isolated by Ficoll-Histopaque density gradient centrifugation and then cryopreserved in liquid nitrogen vapor phase. Analytical flow cytometry was used to check the purity and quantity of each magnetically sorted T cell population. From each sorted fraction, genomic DNA was isolated and quantified by UV absorbance on a Nanodrop 2000c. General conclusions and limits of the study: Pairwise subsampling led to the expectation that sequencing depth would affect the degree of clonotype sharing among donors. Incomplete sequencing was indicated by rarefaction of sorted-subset datasets, despite the large sequencing depth. When a few donors were compared, the shared fraction of clonotypes was roughly 5% for naive CD4, around 3.6% for naive CD8, 2% to 2.5% for memory CD4, and roughly 0.43% for memory CD8. Compared with non-shared clonotypes, clonotypes shared by all four sorted-subset donors had higher generation probabilities. Sampling was restricted to blood, and TCR repertoires in tissue are likely to differ from TCR repertoires in blood. Because the study included only a small number of donors, the genetic and exposure-history diversity represented was limited. Naive subsets generally had larger estimated clonotype richness than memory subsets.

Points on this clone: Its recognized antigen is unknown. No clone much larger than this one lies a single base away; base qualities are absent.

The germline V gene gives CDR1 as SGHRS and CDR2 as YFSETQ. The CDR3 holds 14 amino acids from the cysteine to the phenylalanine. The DNA shown is the 42-base CDR3, in frame from base 1. V is cut by 4 bases and J by 2 bases, and the space between the germline ends is 13 bases. The receptor's source is a man between 18 and 35 years old in good health. Sequenced sample: naive CD8+ T cells sorted from blood. In light of the paper, this sample's cell subset or site label describes: CD45RA+CCR7+. Recombination linked TRBV5-1 to TRBJ2-7, and possibly TRBD1, on 6 matching bases. Here the CDR3 is given as CASSHRTEPYEQYF. The bases read TGCGCCAGCAGCCACCGGACAGAACCCTACGAGCAGTACTTC.